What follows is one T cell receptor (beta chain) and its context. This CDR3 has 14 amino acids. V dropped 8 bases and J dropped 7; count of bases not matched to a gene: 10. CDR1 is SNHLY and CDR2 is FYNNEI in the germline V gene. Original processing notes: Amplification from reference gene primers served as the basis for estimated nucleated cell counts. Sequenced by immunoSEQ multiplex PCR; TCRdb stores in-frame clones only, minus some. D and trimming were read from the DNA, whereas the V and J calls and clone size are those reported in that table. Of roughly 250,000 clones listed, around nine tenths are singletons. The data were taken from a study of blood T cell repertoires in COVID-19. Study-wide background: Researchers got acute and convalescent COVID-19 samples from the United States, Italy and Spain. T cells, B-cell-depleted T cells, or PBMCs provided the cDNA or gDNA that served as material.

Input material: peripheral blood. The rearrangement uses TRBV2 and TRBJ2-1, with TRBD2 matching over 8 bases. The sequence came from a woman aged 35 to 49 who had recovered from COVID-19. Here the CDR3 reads CASDGGAVRNEQFF. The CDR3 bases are TGTGCCAGCGACGGGGGGGCGGTTCGAAATGAGCAGTTCTTC.